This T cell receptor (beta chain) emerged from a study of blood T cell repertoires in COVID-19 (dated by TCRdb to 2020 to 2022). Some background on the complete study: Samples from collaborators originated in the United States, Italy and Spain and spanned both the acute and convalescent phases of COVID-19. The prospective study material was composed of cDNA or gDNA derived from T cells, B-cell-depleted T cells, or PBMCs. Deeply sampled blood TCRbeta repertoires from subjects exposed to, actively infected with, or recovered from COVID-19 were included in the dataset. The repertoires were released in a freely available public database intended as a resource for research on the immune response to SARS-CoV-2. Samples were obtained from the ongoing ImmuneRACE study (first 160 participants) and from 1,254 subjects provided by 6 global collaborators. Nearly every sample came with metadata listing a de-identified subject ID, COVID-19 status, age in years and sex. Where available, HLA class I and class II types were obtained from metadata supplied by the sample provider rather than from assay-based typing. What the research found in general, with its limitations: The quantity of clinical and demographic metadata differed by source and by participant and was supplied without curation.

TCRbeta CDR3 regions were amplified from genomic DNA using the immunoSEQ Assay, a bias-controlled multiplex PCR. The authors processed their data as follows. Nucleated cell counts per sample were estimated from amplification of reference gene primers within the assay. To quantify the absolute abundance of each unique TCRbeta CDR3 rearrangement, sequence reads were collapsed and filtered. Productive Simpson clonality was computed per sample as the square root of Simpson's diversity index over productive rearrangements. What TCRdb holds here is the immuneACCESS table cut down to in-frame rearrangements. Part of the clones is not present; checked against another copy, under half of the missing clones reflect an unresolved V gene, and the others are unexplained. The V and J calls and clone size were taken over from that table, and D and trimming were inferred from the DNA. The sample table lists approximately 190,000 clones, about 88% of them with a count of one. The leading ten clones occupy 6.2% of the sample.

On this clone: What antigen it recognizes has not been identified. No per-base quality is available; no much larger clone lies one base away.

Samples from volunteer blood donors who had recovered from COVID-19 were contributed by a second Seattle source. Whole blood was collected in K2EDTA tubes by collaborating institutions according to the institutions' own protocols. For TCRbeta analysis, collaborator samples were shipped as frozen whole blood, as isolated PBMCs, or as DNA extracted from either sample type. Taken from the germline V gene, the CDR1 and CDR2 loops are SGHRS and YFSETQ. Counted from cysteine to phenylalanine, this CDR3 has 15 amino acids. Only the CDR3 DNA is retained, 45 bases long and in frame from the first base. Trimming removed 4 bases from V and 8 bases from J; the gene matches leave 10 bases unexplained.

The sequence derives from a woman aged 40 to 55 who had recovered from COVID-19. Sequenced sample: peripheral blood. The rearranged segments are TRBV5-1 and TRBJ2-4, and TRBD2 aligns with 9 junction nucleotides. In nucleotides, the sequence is TGCGCCAGCAGCCTCCAGGGACAGCGGGGGGACATTCAGTACTTC. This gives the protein CASSLQGQRGDIQYF.